Given below is one T cell receptor (beta chain) in context. What it recognizes is unknown. Repertoires were generated with immunoSEQ multiplex PCR, while TCRdb's copy carries only in-frame clones and drops some. The sample lists 65,000 to 85,000 clones, about nine tenths occurring once. This entry is derived from a study of OX40 agonist ivuxolimab in advanced cancers. Study context: Hepatocellular carcinoma, melanoma, renal cell or head and neck cancer occurred in dose-escalation patients.

The germline V gene encodes CDR1 SGHNT and CDR2 YYREEE (reference sequence). This CDR3 has 14 amino acids. J gave up 5 bases and V 4 bases, and 6 bases lay outside the gene matches. Study-wide points: On average, CD8+ T cells had more expanded clones than CD4+.

This chain uses TRBV5-4 with TRBJ1-3, with 7 bases aligning to TRBD1. Material: CD4+ or CD8+ T cells sorted from blood, obtained in a trial of the OX40 agonist ivuxolimab. This TCR came from an adult with an advanced solid tumor such as melanoma, head and neck, liver or kidney cancer. CDR3: CASSPGTERNTIYF. CDR3 DNA: TGTGCCAGCAGCCCCGGGACAGAGAGAAACACCATATATTTT.